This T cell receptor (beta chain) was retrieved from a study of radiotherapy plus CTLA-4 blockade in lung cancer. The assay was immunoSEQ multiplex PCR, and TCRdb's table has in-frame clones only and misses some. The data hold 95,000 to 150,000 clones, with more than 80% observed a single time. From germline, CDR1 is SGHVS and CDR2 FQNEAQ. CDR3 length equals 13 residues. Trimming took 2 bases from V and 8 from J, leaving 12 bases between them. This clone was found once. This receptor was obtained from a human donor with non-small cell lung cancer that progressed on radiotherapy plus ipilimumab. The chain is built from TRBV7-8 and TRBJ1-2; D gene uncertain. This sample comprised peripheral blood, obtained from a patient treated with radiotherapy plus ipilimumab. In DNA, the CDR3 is TGTGCCAGCAGCTTACAAAGGGTAGGCGGCTACACCTTC. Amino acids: CASSLQRVGGYTF.